A selection of T cell receptor beta chains follows, all from one sample in a study of T cells in Graves' hyperthyroidism and ophthalmopathy. Using its own MiXCR run on the multiplex PCR reads, TCRdb lists one record per CDR3 protein. This table holds approximately 590,000 distinct CDR3 sequences, around a sixth found once. Sequenced material: blood. All receptors come from a woman in her 30s with Graves' hyperthyroidism. Each CDR3 is given with its conserved first and last residue. D genes are given only for firm matches. Where a row states a size, it is once, few, many or the class of an expanded clone; other rows omit it.

D gene | clone size | J gene | V gene | CDR3 length | CDR3 protein | CDR3 DNA
TRBD1 | few | TRBJ1-5 | TRBV6-1 | 13 | CASGDTGVQPQHF | TGTGCCAGCGGTGATACAGGGGTTCAGCCCCAGCATTTT
- | few | TRBJ2-7 | TRBV6-2/TRBV6-3 | 16 | CASFTTLLAAPYEQYF | TGTGCCAGCTTCACTACCCTTCTCGCGGCCCCCTACGAGCAGTACTTC
- | few | TRBJ1-4 | TRBV20-1 | 13 | CSAKEPTNEKLFF | TGCAGTGCTAAAGAACCAACTAATGAAAAACTGTTTTTT
TRBD1 | - | TRBJ2-1 | TRBV12-3/TRBV12-4 | 17 | CASSRKLRDRGFNEQFF | TGTGCCAGCAGCCGCAAACTAAGGGACAGGGGATTCAATGAGCAGTTCTTC
TRBD1 | many | TRBJ1-2 | TRBV7-2 | 14 | CASSLRDRGSGYTF | TGTGCCAGCAGCTTACGGGACAGGGGCTCGGGCTACACCTTC
- | many | TRBJ2-3 | TRBV7-2 | 13 | CATGVPRADTQYF | TGTGCCACGGGGGTACCTCGCGCAGATACGCAGTATTTT
- | few | TRBJ1-2 | TRBV20-1 | 12 | CSAPGHRGGYTF | TGCAGTGCGCCGGGCCACCGAGGGGGCTACACCTTC
TRBD2 | many | TRBJ2-7 | TRBV7-2 | 17 | CASKISGLAGAPYEQYF | TGTGCCAGCAAAATTTCGGGACTAGCGGGAGCACCTTACGAGCAGTACTTC
- | many | TRBJ2-7 | TRBV6-1 | 12 | CASSDPYYEQYF | TGTGCCAGCAGTGATCCCTATTACGAGCAGTACTTC
TRBD1 | many | TRBJ1-4 | TRBV12-3/TRBV12-4 | 15 | CASSSGTGRDEKLFF | TGTGCCAGCAGTTCCGGGACAGGGAGGGATGAAAAACTGTTTTTT
- | few | TRBJ2-5 | TRBV29-1 | 10 | CSVEDGGPYF | TGCAGCGTTGAAGATGGTGGCCCGTACTTC
TRBD2 | many | TRBJ2-1 | TRBV10-3 | 16 | CAISDPSGRDYNEQFF | TGTGCCATCAGTGACCCCAGCGGGAGGGACTACAATGAGCAGTTCTTC
- | many | TRBJ2-1 | TRBV5-5 | 13 | CASSLEPYNEQFF | TGTGCCAGCAGCTTGGAACCATACAATGAGCAGTTCTTC
- | many | TRBJ2-5 | TRBV20-1 | 12 | CSAWVAGETQYF | TGCAGTGCTTGGGTGGCAGGAGAGACCCAGTACTTC
- | many | TRBJ2-1 | TRBV7-2 | 13 | CASSPNYYNEQFF | TGTGCCAGCAGCCCAAACTATTACAATGAGCAGTTCTTC
- | many | TRBJ1-2 | TRBV5-1 | 16 | CASSLGAAQLHYGYTF | TGCGCCAGCAGCTTGGGGGCGGCCCAGCTACACTATGGCTACACCTTC
- | few | TRBJ1-6 | TRBV10-3 | 15 | CAISELRGDTQPLHF | TGTGCCATCTCAGAATTGCGGGGGGACACACAACCCCTCCACTTT